Sequencing of this T cell receptor beta chain was carried out in a study of T cell responses to AZD1222 COVID-19 vaccine. Broader study findings: Clonal diversity was possibly underestimated; the donors were predominantly white British and more often female. At 160-218 and 743-854, vaccine-associated CD4 TCRs were dominant, and they spanned spike.

This table comes from immunoSEQ multiplex PCR, and its TCRdb copy is limited to in-frame clones, with some not included. The table shows about 140,000 clones, with around 90% occurring only once. This CDR3 contains 14 residues. Trimming removed 2 bases from V and 2 bases from J, with 9 bases in between. The germline gives CDR1 MGHDK, CDR2 SYGVNS. In the case of this clone: The antigen is undetermined.

This sequence joins TRBV25-1 and TRBJ2-5; the D is unclear. Source: peripheral blood, taken 28 days after the second AZD1222 dose. This receptor was obtained from an adult who received the AZD1222 COVID-19 vaccine. CDR3 bases: TGTGCCAGCAGTGAACGGTCAGCTCAAGAGACCCAGTACTTC. It yields the protein CASSERSAQETQYF.